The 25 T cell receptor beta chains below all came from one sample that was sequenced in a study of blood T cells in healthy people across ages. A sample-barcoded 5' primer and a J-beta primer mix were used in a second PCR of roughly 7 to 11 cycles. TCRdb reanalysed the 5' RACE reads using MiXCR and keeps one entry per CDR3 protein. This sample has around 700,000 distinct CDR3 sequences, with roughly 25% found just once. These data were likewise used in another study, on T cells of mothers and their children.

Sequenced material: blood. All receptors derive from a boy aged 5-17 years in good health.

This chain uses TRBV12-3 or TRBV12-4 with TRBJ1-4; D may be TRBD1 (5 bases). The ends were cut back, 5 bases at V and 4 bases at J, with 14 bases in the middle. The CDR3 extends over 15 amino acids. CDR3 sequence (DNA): TGTGCCAGCAGTCGACGTGGGACGGTTAATGAAAAACTGTTTTTT. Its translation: CASSRRGTVNEKLFF.

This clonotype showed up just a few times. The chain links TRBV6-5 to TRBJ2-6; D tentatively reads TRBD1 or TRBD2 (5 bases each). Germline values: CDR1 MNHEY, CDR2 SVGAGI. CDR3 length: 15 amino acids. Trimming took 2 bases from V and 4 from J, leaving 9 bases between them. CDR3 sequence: CASSYEGNGANVLTF. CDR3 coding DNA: TGTGCCAGCAGTTACGAGGGGAACGGGGCCAACGTCCTGACTTTC.

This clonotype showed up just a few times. DNA of the CDR3: TGTGCCAGCAGCCCAGGGACAGGCGTCCAAGAGACCCAGTACTTC. Protein product: CASSPGTGVQETQYF. The V call is TRBV3-1, the J call TRBJ2-7; TRBD1 aligns across 8 bases. The J call may be faulty, since TRBJ2-5 better matches the DNA end. This CDR3 has 15 residues. Per germline, CDR1 LGHDT and CDR2 YNNKEL (reference sequence).

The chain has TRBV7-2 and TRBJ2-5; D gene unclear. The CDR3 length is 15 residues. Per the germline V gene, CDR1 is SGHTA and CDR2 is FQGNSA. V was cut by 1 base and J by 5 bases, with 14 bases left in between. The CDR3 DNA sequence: TGTGCCAGCAGCTTAGATTCGAGGTCGAAGGAGACCCAGTACTTC. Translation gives CASSLDSRSKETQYF. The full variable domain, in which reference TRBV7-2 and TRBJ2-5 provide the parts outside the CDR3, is GAGVSQSPSNKVTEKGKDVELRCDPISGHTALYWYRQSLGQGLEFLIYFQGNSAPDKSGLPSDRFSAERTGGSVSTLTIQRTQQEDSAVYLCASSLDSRSKETQYFGPGTRLLVL.

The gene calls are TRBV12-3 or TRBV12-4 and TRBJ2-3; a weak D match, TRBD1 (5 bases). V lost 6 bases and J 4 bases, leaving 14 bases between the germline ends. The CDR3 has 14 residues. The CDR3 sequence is CASSPTAPADTQYF. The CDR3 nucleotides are TGTGCCAGCAGCCCGACAGCCCCCGCAGATACGCAGTATTTT.

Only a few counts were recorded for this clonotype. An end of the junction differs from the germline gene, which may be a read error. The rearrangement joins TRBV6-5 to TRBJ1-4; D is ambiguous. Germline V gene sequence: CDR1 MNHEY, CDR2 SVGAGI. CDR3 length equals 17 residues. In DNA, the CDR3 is TGTGCCAGCAGTTATGACGGTCGAACTGCAACTAACGAAAAACTGTTTTTT. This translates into CASSYDGRTATNEKLFF.

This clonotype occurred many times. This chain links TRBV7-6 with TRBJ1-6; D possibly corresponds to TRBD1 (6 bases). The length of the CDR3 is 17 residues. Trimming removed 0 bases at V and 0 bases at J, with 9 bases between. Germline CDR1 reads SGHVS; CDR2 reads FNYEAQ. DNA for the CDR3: TGTGCCAGCAGCTTAGCCAGGGGACGCTCCTATAATTCACCCCTCCACTTT. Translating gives CASSLARGRSYNSPLHF.

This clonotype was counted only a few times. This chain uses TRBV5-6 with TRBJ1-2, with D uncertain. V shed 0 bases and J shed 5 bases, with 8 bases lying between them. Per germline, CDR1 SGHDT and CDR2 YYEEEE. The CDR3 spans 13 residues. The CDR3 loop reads CASSLAGLYGYTF. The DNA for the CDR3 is TGTGCCAGCAGCTTGGCAGGATTATATGGCTACACCTTC.

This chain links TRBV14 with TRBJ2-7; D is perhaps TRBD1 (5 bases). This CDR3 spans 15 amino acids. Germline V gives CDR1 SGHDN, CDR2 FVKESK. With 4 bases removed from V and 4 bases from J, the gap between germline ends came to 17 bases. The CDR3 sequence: CASSRPLTGVYEQYF. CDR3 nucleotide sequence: TGTGCCAGCAGCCGGCCACTAACAGGAGTGTACGAGCAGTACTTC.

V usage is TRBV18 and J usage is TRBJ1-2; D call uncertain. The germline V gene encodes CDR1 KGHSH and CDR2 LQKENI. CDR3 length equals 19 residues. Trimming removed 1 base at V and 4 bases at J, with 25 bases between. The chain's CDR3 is CASSPLFRVNDFGFYGYTF. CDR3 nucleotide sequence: TGTGCCAGCTCACCACTATTTCGGGTTAATGACTTCGGGTTCTATGGCTACACCTTC.

DNA for the CDR3: TGTGCCAGCAGCTTACGGGGGTTGGGTGTCAATGAGCAGTTCTTC. This sequence encodes CASSLRGLGVNEQFF. The chain recombines TRBV7-2 with TRBJ2-1, with D tentatively TRBD2 (6 bases). This CDR3 spans 15 amino acids. Trimming cost V 2 bases and J 6 bases, with 14 bases left between them. CDR1 and CDR2 (germline): SGHTA, FQGNSA.

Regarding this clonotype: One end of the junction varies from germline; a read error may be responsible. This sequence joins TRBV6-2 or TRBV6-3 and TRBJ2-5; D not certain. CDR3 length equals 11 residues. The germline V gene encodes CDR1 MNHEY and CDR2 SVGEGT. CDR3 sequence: CASSSQETRYF. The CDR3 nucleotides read TGTGCCAGCAGTAGCCAGGAGACCCGGTACTTC.

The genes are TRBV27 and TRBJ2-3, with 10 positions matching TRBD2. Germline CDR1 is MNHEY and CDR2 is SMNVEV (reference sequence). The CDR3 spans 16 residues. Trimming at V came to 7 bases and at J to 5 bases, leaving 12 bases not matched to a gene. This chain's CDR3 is CASTGRSGGAVDTQYF. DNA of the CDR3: TGTGCCAGCACCGGACGAAGCGGGGGGGCTGTAGATACGCAGTATTTT.

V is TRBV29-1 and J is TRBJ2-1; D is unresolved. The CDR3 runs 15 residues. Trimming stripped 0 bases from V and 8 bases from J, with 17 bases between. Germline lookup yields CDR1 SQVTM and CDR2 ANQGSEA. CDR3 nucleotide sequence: TGCAGCGTTGAAGAGGCTAGAACCGTTCTGGATGAGCAGTTCTTC. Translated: CSVEEARTVLDEQFF.

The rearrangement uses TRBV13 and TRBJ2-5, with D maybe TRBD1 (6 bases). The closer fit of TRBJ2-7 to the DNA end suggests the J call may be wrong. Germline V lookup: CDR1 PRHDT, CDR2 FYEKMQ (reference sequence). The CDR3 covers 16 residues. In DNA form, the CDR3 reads TGTGCCAGCAGCTCGCAGGGGTGGGACCTTCCCTACGAGCAGTACTTC. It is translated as CASSSQGWDLPYEQYF.

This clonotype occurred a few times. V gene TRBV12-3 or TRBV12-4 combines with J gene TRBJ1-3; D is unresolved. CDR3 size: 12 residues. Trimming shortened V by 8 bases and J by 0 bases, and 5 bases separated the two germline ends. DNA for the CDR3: TGTGCCAGCTTGGGCTCTGGAAACACCATATATTTT. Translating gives CASLGSGNTIYF.

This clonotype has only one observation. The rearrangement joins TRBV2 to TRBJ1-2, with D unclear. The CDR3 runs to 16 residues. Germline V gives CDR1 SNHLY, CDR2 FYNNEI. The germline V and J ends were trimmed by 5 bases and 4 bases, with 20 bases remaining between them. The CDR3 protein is CASSLGDTSTIYGYTF. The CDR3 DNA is TGTGCCAGCAGTTTGGGTGATACGTCTACGATCTATGGCTACACCTTC.

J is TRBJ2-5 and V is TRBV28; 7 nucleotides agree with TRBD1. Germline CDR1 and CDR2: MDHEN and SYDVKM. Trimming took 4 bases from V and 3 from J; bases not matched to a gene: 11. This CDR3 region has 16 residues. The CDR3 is CASSSGTDTPEETQYF. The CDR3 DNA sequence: TGTGCCAGCAGTTCGGGGACAGATACACCCGAAGAGACCCAGTACTTC. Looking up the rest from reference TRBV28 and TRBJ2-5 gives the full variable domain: DVKVTQSSRYLVKRTGEKVFLECVQDMDHENMFWYRQDPGLGLRLIYFSYDVKMKEKGDIPEGYSVSREKKERFSLILESASTNQTSMYLCASSSGTDTPEETQYFGPGTRLLVL.

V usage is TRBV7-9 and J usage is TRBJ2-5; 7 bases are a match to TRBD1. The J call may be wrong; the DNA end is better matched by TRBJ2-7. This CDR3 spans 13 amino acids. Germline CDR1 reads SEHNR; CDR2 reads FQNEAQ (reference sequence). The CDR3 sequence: CASRDSRSYEQYF. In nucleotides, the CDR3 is TGTGCCAGCCGGGACAGCAGATCCTACGAGCAGTACTTC.

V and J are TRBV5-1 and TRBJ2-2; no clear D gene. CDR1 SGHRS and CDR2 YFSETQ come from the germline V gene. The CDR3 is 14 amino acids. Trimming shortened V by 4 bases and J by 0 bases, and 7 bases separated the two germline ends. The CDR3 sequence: CASSENANTGELFF. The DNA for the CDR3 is TGCGCCAGCAGCGAAAACGCGAACACCGGGGAGCTGTTTTTT.

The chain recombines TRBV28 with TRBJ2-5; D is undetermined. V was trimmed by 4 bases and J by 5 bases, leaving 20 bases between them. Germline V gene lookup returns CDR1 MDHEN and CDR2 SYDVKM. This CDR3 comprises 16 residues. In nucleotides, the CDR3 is TGTGCCAGCAGTTCCTTAGTCAGTGGTATTGCGGAGACCCAGTACTTC. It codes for CASSSLVSGIAETQYF.

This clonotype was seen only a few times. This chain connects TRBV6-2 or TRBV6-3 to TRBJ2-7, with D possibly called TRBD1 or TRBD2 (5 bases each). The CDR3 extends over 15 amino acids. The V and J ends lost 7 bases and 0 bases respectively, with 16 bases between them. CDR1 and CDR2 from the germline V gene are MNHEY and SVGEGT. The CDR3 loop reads CASTWDDQSSYEQYF. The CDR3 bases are TGTGCCAGCACCTGGGACGATCAGAGCTCCTACGAGCAGTACTTC.

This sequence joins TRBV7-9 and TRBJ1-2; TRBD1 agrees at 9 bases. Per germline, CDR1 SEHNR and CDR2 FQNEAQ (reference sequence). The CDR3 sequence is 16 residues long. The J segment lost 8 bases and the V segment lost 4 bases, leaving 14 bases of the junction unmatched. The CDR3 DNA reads TGTGCCAGCAGCTCGATGACAGGGGGAGAATCGGGCGGCTACACCTTC. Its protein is CASSSMTGGESGGYTF. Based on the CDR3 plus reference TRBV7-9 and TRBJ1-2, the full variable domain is DTGVSQNPRHKITKRGQNVTFRCDPISEHNRLYWYRQTLGQGPEFLTYFQNEAQLEKSRLLSDRFSAERPKGSFSTLEIQRTEQGDSAMYLCASSSMTGGESGGYTFGSGTRLTVV.

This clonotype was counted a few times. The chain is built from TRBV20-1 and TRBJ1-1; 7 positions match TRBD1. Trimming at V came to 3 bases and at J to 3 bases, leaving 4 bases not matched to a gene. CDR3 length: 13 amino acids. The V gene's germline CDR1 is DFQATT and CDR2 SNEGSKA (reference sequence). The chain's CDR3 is CSARRGLDTEAFF. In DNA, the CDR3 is TGCAGTGCTAGGAGGGGGCTGGACACTGAAGCTTTCTTT.

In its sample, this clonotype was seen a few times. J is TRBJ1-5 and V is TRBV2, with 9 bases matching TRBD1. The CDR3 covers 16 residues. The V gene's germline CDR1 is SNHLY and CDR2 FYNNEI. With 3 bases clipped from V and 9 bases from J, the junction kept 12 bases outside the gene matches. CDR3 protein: CASSDGTGWSSPPQHF. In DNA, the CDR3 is TGTGCCAGCAGTGACGGGACAGGGTGGTCCTCTCCGCCCCAGCATTTT.